What follows are 20 T cell receptor beta chains derived from one specimen sequenced in a study of T cells after yellow fever vaccination. TCRdb redid the calling of the 5' RACE reads with MiXCR, one entry per CDR3 protein. The table lists approximately 160,000 distinct CDR3 sequences, approximately 9.7% of them singletons. Sequencing was performed on CD8+ T cells sorted from PBMCs, taken 45 days after the yellow fever booster vaccination. Receptors were obtained from a man aged 18-30 years who received the YFV17D yellow fever vaccine.

This clonotype was picked up a small number of times. The V gene is TRBV7-2, the J gene TRBJ1-6; D uncertain. V lost 6 bases and J lost 2, with 11 bases in between. Germline V CDR1 and CDR2: SGHTA, FQGNSA. This CDR3 contains 15 residues. The CDR3 DNA reads as TGTGCCAGCAGAGAAGGGTTTGCCTATAATTCACCCCTCCACTTT. It translates to CASREGFAYNSPLHF.

The CDR3 reads CASSSDLTDTQYF. As DNA, the CDR3 is TGTGCCAGCAGCTCGGATCTCACAGATACGCAGTATTTT. The rearrangement joins TRBV12-3 or TRBV12-4 to TRBJ2-3; D ambiguous. CDR3 length equals 13 residues. V dropped 6 bases and J dropped 2 bases, with 9 bases sitting between them.

The chain uses TRBV7-9 and TRBJ1-3; D is ambiguous. V gave up 4 bases and J gave up 3 bases, with 16 bases separating them. CDR1 and CDR2 (germline): SEHNR, FQNEAQ (reference sequence). The CDR3 runs to 16 residues. This CDR3 is CASSSTAVRLGNTIYF. In nucleotides, the CDR3 is TGTGCCAGCAGCTCCACGGCCGTGCGACTTGGAAACACCATATATTTT.

Only a few counts were recorded for this clonotype. The chain employs TRBV6-6 and TRBJ2-5; D not resolved. Germline CDR1 reads MNHNY; CDR2 reads SVGAGI (reference sequence). V lost 2 bases and J 5 bases, leaving 12 bases between the germline ends. This CDR3 is 14 amino acids long. CDR3 protein: CASSYVSVGETQYF. CDR3 DNA: TGTGCCAGCAGTTACGTCAGCGTGGGGGAGACCCAGTACTTC.

This clonotype was counted many times. The chain is built from TRBV6-2 or TRBV6-3 and TRBJ2-7, with 11 bases aligning to TRBD2. From germline, CDR1 is MNHEY and CDR2 SVGEGT. The trim removed 6 bases at V and 0 bases at J, leaving 4 bases unmatched. This CDR3 is 15 amino acids long. The chain's CDR3 is CASRETSGGSYEQYF. As DNA, the CDR3 is TGTGCCAGCAGGGAAACTAGCGGGGGCTCCTACGAGCAGTACTTC.

V and J are TRBV27 and TRBJ2-2; D possibly uses TRBD1 or TRBD2 (6 bases each). This CDR3 comprises 15 residues. The V and J ends lost 4 bases and 5 bases respectively, with 14 bases between them. The germline V gene has CDR1 MNHEY and CDR2 SMNVEV (reference sequence). The DNA of the CDR3 is TGTGCCAGCAGTTCCCTCGGGGGCAGGACCGGGGAGCTGTTTTTT. Protein sequence: CASSSLGGRTGELFF.

A few counts support this clonotype. The chain carries TRBV20-1 and TRBJ2-1; D is ambiguous. Germline V gene lookup returns CDR1 DFQATT and CDR2 SNEGSKA (reference sequence). V was pared by 0 bases and J by 6 bases, with 9 bases between. The CDR3 runs 13 residues. The CDR3 spells CSARDLASNEQFF. The CDR3, as DNA: TGCAGTGCTAGAGATTTGGCGAGCAATGAGCAGTTCTTC.

The V and J genes are TRBV27 and TRBJ1-1; tentative D call: TRBD1 (5 bases). V gave up 6 bases and J gave up 8 bases, with 16 bases separating them. This CDR3 region has 13 residues. Germline CDR1 is MNHEY and CDR2 is SMNVEV (reference sequence). This CDR3 is CASRGDGLVEAFF. CDR3 DNA sequence: TGTGCCAGCAGAGGGGATGGTCTGGTCGAAGCTTTCTTT.

V gene TRBV27 combines with J gene TRBJ2-1; no clear D. Germline-derived CDR1 and CDR2 are MNHEY and SMNVEV (reference sequence). This CDR3 has 14 residues. Trimming took off 4 bases at V and 6 bases at J, with 13 bases between the two ends. The CDR3 protein is CASSYFMGFNEQFF. CDR3 nucleotide sequence: TGTGCCAGCAGTTATTTCATGGGTTTCAATGAGCAGTTCTTC.

At least ten counts were recorded for this clonotype. The J gene is TRBJ1-1, the V gene TRBV7-8; tentatively, D is TRBD1 (6 bases). Per germline, CDR1 SGHVS and CDR2 FQNEAQ. V dropped 0 bases and J dropped 6 bases, with 14 bases sitting between them. This CDR3 has 15 amino acids. This chain's CDR3 is CASSLAPGEGPEAFF. As DNA, the CDR3 is TGTGCCAGCAGCTTAGCTCCAGGGGAGGGCCCTGAAGCTTTCTTT.

This sequence joins TRBV7-9 and TRBJ1-2, with D unresolved. Germline V CDR1 and CDR2: SEHNR, FQNEAQ (reference sequence). This CDR3 contains 13 residues. The germline V and J ends were trimmed by 5 bases and 5 bases, with 12 bases remaining between them. CDR3 amino acids: CASSPTQEYGYTF. CDR3 DNA: TGTGCCAGCAGCCCAACTCAAGAGTATGGCTACACCTTC.

This clonotype was counted a few times. The V gene is TRBV28, the J gene TRBJ2-3; TRBD1 agrees at 8 bases. The V gene end was trimmed by 6 bases and the J gene end by 1 base; junction bases not matched to a gene: 9. The CDR3 is made up of 16 amino acids. Germline values: CDR1 MDHEN, CDR2 SYDVKM. CDR3 residues: CASRLDRGYGTDTQYF. In nucleotides, the CDR3 is TGTGCCAGCAGACTCGACAGGGGCTACGGCACAGATACGCAGTATTTT. Complete variable domain (other parts from reference TRBV28 and TRBJ2-3): DVKVTQSSRYLVKRTGEKVFLECVQDMDHENMFWYRQDPGLGLRLIYFSYDVKMKEKGDIPEGYSVSREKKERFSLILESASTNQTSMYLCASRLDRGYGTDTQYFGPGTRLTVL.

This clonotype was seen many times. The rearrangement uses TRBV11-2 and TRBJ2-5; D perhaps matches TRBD1 (6 bases). CDR3 length: 15 residues. Germline CDR1 is SGHAT and CDR2 is FQNNGV. V was shortened by 1 base and J by 4 bases, with 13 bases between the two germline ends. CDR3 nucleotides: TGTGCCAGCAGCTTAGGCGACAGGCTCCTAGAGACCCAGTACTTC. It translates to CASSLGDRLLETQYF.

The chain carries TRBV24-1 and TRBJ2-5; D tentatively fits TRBD1 or TRBD2 (5 bases each). The V end was cut by 2 bases, the J end by 1 base, with 10 bases between. Germline CDR1 KGHDR, CDR2 SFDVKD. The CDR3 is 15 residues long. The CDR3 is CATSDSGTVQETQYF. Here the CDR3 DNA reads TGTGCCACCAGTGATTCGGGGACGGTCCAAGAGACCCAGTACTTC.

In its sample, this clonotype was seen a few times. The chain uses TRBV5-6 and TRBJ1-1; 7 bases agree with TRBD1. Germline V gene data show CDR1 as SGHDT and CDR2 as YYEEEE. Trimming cost V 2 bases and J 7 bases; bases outside gene matches: 2. CDR3 size: 12 residues. The CDR3 DNA follows: TGTGCCAGCAGCTTCAGGACAGGTGAAGCTTTCTTT. Translating gives CASSFRTGEAFF.

The rearrangement uses TRBV9 and TRBJ2-1; D is unclear. The CDR3 is 14 residues long. Trimming left V 3 bases short and J 6 bases short, with 13 bases between. Germline CDR1 SGDLS, CDR2 YYNGEE. The CDR3 protein is CASSARAALNEQFF. The CDR3 DNA is TGTGCCAGCAGCGCCCGCGCCGCTCTCAATGAGCAGTTCTTC.

The chain joins TRBV7-2 to TRBJ2-7, with D uncertain. The CDR3 has 18 residues. CDR1 is SGHTA, CDR2 FQGNSA, per germline. The ends were cut back, 5 bases at V and 6 bases at J, with 29 bases in the middle. In nucleotides, the CDR3 is TGTGCCAGCAGCCCGAGCTCCTTTCTCCTCGGGTCCTGGGGCGAGCAGTACTTC. Translation: CASSPSSFLLGSWGEQYF.

This clonotype turned up a few times. The V and J genes are TRBV7-8 and TRBJ2-7, with D maybe TRBD1 (5 bases). Trimming took off 5 bases at V and 2 bases at J, with 16 bases between the two ends. There are 15 residues in the CDR3. In germline, CDR1 is SGHVS, CDR2 FQNEAQ. Here the CDR3 DNA reads TGTGCCAGCAGCCATAGACCAGGGCCCCCCTACGAGCAGTACTTC. Amino acids: CASSHRPGPPYEQYF. The full variable domain, completed using reference TRBV7-8 and TRBJ2-7, is GAGVSQSPRYKVAKRGQDVALRCDPISGHVSLFWYQQALGQGPEFLTYFQNEAQLDKSGLPSDRFFAERPEGSVSTLKIQRTQQEDSAVYLCASSHRPGPPYEQYFGPGTRLTVT.

In its sample, this clonotype was seen a few times. The chain employs TRBV4-1 and TRBJ2-1; 8 bases fit TRBD1. Germline-derived CDR1 and CDR2 are MGHRA and YSYEKL. V was clipped by 3 bases and J by 13 bases; unmatched bases: 8. The CDR3 is made up of 13 amino acids. CDR3 DNA sequence: TGCGCCAGCAGCCATGGCCCGGGACAGGACCAGTTCTTC. The encoded protein is CASSHGPGQDQFF.

This clonotype came up a few times. The rearrangement uses TRBV30 and TRBJ1-2; D call uncertain. The V end was cut by 1 base, the J end by 2 bases, with 11 bases between. The germline V gene has CDR1 GTSNPN and CDR2 SVGIG (reference sequence). CDR3 length: 14 amino acids. The CDR3 is CAWSGAGRNYGYTF. In DNA, the CDR3 is TGTGCCTGGAGTGGGGCGGGCCGAAACTATGGCTACACCTTC.